This T cell receptor beta chain was found in a study of blood T cells in healthy people across ages. Extractions gave at least 5.5 micrograms of total RNA per sample. It was with a sample-barcoded 5' primer and a J-beta primer mix that a second PCR of roughly 7 to 12 cycles was run. Each cDNA was tagged by a template-switch adaptor containing 12 random nucleotides. From each sample, at least 2.5 million paired-end reads containing CDR3 were obtained. TCRdb itself ran the 5' RACE reads through MiXCR, one entry per CDR3 protein. This sample has 1.5 million to 2 million distinct CDR3 sequences, with 49% found just once. Germline CDR1 is SQVTM and CDR2 is ANQGSEA. The CDR3 length is 12 residues. The V end lost 2 bases, the J end lost 5 bases, and 9 bases lay between the germline ends.

The chain uses TRBV29-1 and TRBJ2-5; unclear D gene. Sequenced input: blood. This TCR derives from a woman aged 35 to 49 in good health. CDR3 in amino acids: CSVEFGVETQYF. DNA of the CDR3: TGCAGCGTTGAATTCGGTGTGGAGACCCAGTACTTC.